This passage covers 5 T cell receptor beta chains from one sample sequenced in a study of regulatory T cells in long-lasting Graves disease. The TCR beta library used iRepertoire HTBI primers with Arm-PCR amplification of CDR3. TCRdb called the multiplex PCR reads again in MiXCR, with one record for every CDR3 protein. The sample has around 250,000 distinct CDR3 sequences, 20% to 25% seen once; the top ten hold around 13%. Time point: newly diagnosed GD, antithyroid drugs for less than 3 months. Construction of the TCR library relied on RNA isolated from PBMCs. Sequences were derived from peripheral blood mononuclear cells (PBMCs), sampled at new diagnosis, from a patient treated with antithyroid drugs. These receptors originate from a female donor with Graves disease.

Regarding this clonotype: No conserved phenylalanine or tryptophan ends this CDR3, so it is likely a read error. The rearrangement joins TRBV24-1 to TRBJ2-5, with a possible D match to TRBD2 (5 bases). The germline V gene has CDR1 KGHDR and CDR2 SFDVKD. V dropped 12 bases and J dropped 10 bases, with 17 bases sitting between them. CDR3 length: 11 amino acids. CDR3 residues: CASSNSGIQYL. In DNA form, the CDR3 reads TGTGCCTCTTCCAACTCCGGGATCCAGTACTTA.

This clonotype was picked up many times. This rearrangement joins TRBV20-1 to TRBJ2-7; 8 nucleotides line up with TRBD2. V lost 1 base, J lost 2 bases, and 7 bases stayed unmatched. The germline V gene has CDR1 DFQATT and CDR2 SNEGSKA (reference sequence). The CDR3 is 15 amino acids. This chain's CDR3 is CSARGVAGWTYEQYF. The CDR3 DNA sequence: TGCAGTGCTAGAGGGGTAGCGGGATGGACCTACGAGCAGTACTTC.

Ten or more counts support this clonotype. The rearrangement joins TRBV9 to TRBJ2-1; 7 nucleotides agree with TRBD1. The CDR3 is 16 amino acids. The trim removed 1 base at V and 8 bases at J, leaving 12 bases unmatched. Germline lookup yields CDR1 SGDLS and CDR2 YYNGEE. The CDR3 DNA reads as TGTGCCAGCAGCGTAAGTCGGGCAGGGGGATGGGATGAGCAGTTCTTC. Translating it yields CASSVSRAGGWDEQFF.

This clonotype was counted ten times or more. The chain has TRBV7-3 and TRBJ2-3; D is possibly TRBD1 or TRBD2 (5 bases each). V dropped 4 bases and J dropped 0 bases, with 14 bases sitting between them. This CDR3 is 16 amino acids long. Per the germline V gene, CDR1 is SGHTA and CDR2 is FQGTGA. The CDR3 loop reads CASSSGRIASTDTQYF. CDR3 coding DNA: TGTGCCAGCAGCTCGGGACGGATCGCTAGCACAGATACGCAGTATTTT.

The sample holds many counts of this clonotype. The chain employs TRBV12-3 or TRBV12-4 and TRBJ1-4, with TRBD1 matching 7 bases. V trimming: 5 bases; J trimming: 7 bases; junction bases outside the gene matches: 4. This CDR3 has 13 residues. CDR3 sequence (DNA): TGTGCCAGCAGTCGGGACAGTTCTGAAAAACTGTTTTTT. Translation gives CASSRDSSEKLFF.